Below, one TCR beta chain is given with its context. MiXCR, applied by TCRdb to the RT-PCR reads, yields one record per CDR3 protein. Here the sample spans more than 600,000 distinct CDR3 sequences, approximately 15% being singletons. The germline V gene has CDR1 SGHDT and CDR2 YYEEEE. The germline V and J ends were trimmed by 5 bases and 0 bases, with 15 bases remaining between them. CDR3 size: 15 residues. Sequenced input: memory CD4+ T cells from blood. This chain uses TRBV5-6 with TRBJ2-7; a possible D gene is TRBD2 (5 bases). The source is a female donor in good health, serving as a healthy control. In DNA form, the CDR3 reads TGTGCCAGCAGTCGAGTAGCGTCCTTCTCCTACGAGCAGTACTTC. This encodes CASSRVASFSYEQYF.